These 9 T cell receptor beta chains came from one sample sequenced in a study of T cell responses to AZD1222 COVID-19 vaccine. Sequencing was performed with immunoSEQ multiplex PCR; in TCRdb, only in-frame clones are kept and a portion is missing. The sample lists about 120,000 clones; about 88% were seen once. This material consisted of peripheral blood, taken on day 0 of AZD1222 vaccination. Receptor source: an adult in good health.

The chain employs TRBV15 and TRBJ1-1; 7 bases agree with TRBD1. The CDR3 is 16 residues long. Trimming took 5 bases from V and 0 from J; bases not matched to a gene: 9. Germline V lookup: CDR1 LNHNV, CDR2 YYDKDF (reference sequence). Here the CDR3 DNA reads TGTGCCACCAGCCCGGGACAGTATACCCTGAACACTGAAGCTTTCTTT. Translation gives CATSPGQYTLNTEAFF.

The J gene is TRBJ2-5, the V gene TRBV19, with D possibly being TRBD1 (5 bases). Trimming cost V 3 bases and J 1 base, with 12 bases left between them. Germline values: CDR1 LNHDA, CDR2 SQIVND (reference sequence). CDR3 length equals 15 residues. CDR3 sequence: CASSMARAAQETQYF. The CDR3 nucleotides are TGTGCCAGTAGTATGGCCAGGGCAGCCCAAGAGACCCAGTACTTC.

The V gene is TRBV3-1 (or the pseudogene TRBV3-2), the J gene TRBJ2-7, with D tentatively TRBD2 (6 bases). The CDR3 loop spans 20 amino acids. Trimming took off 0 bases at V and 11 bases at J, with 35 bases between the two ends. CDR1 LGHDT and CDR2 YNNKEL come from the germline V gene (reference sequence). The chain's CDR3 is CASSQEGERGVLAPSSTKYF. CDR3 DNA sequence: TGTGCCAGCAGCCAAGAAGGTGAAAGGGGTGTGCTAGCGCCCTCAAGTACCAAGTACTTC.

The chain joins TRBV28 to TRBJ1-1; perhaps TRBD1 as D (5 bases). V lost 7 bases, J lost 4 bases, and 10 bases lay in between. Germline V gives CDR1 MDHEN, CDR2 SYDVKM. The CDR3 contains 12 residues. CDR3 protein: CASTTGTTEAFF. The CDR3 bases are TGTGCCAGCACCACCGGGACCACTGAAGCTTTCTTT.

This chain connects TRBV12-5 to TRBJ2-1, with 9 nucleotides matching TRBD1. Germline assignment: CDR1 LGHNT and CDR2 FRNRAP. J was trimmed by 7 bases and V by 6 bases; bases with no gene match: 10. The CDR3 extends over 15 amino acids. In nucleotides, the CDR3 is TGTGCTAGTGGGGGCGGGGACAGGGCACGAAATGAGCAGTTCTTC. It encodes CASGGGDRARNEQFF.

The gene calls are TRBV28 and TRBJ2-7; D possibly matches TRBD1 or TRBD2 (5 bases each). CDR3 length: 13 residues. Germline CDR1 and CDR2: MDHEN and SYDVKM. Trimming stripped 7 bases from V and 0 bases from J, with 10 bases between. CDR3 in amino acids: CASNGAGSYEQYF. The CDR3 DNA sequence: TGTGCCAGCAACGGGGCAGGCTCCTACGAGCAGTACTTC. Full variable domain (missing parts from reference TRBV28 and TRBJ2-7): DVKVTQSSRYLVKRTGEKVFLECVQDMDHENMFWYRQDPGLGLRLIYFSYDVKMKEKGDIPEGYSVSREKKERFSLILESASTNQTSMYLCASNGAGSYEQYFGPGTRLTVT.

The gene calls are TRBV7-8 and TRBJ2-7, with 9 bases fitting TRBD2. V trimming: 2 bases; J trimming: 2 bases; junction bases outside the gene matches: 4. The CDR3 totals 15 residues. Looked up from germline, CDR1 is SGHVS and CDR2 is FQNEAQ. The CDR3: CASSLSGGRAYEQYF. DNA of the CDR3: TGTGCCAGCAGCTTAAGTGGCGGGAGGGCCTACGAGCAGTACTTC.

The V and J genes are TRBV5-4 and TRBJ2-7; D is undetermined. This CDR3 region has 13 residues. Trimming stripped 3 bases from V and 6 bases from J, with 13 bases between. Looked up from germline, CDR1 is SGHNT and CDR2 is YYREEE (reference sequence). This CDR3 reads CASSSGPQSEQYF. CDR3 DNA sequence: TGTGCCAGCAGCTCCGGGCCCCAGAGCGAGCAGTACTTC.

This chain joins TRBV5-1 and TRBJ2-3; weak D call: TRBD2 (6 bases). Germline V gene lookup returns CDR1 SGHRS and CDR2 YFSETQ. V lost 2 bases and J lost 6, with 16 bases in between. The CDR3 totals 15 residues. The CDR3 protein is CASSFVAEKGDTQYF. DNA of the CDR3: TGCGCCAGCAGCTTTGTAGCGGAAAAGGGGGATACGCAGTATTTT.